One sample yielded the 22 T cell receptor beta chains listed below, sequenced in a study of blood T cell repertoires in COVID-19. TCRdb's table, derived via immunoSEQ multiplex PCR, lists solely in-frame clones and lacks some. The repertoire has 200,000 to 300,000 clones, 80% to 90% of them found once; the top ten carry 4.7%. Sequencing used peripheral blood. Receptors originate from a woman in her sixties or seventies with acute or convalescent COVID-19.

This chain uses TRBV4-3 with TRBJ1-6; 11 bases agree with TRBD1. Germline loops: CDR1 LGHNA, CDR2 YSLEER. V trimming: 4 bases; J trimming: 10 bases; junction bases outside the gene matches: 6. The CDR3 spans 15 residues. The CDR3 region has the DNA TGCGCCAGCAGCCGGGGACAGGGGGTAAGCTCACCCCTCCACTTT. Amino acids: CASSRGQGVSSPLHF.

This clone has at least ten counts. The chain is built from TRBV6-5 and TRBJ2-3, with TRBD2 matching 10 bases. The CDR3 runs to 15 residues. V shed 2 bases, J shed 5 bases, and the junction held 4 bases outside the gene matches. The germline V gene has CDR1 MNHEY and CDR2 SVGAGI. The DNA of the CDR3 is TGTGCCAGCAGTTACACTAGCGGGGCGCGAGATACGCAGTATTTT. Protein product: CASSYTSGARDTQYF.

The chain joins TRBV28 to TRBJ2-2; the D gene is possibly TRBD2 (5 bases). The V end was cut by 5 bases, the J end by 1 base, with 14 bases between. This CDR3 has 16 amino acids. Looked up from germline, CDR1 is MDHEN and CDR2 is SYDVKM. The CDR3 nucleotides read TGTGCCAGCAGTACCGCCGGGGTTATGAACACCGGGGAGCTGTTTTTT. Encoded protein: CASSTAGVMNTGELFF. The entire variable domain, with the rest obtained from reference TRBV28 and TRBJ2-2, is as follows: DVKVTQSSRYLVKRTGEKVFLECVQDMDHENMFWYRQDPGLGLRLIYFSYDVKMKEKGDIPEGYSVSREKKERFSLILESASTNQTSMYLCASSTAGVMNTGELFFGEGSRLTVL.

This sequence joins TRBV12-3 or TRBV12-4 and TRBJ1-6, with D unclear. V lost 6 bases to trimming and J lost 4 bases, with 4 bases between them. CDR3 size: 12 residues. Written as DNA, the CDR3 is TGTGCCAGCAGACTATATAATTCACCCCTCCACTTT. Protein sequence: CASRLYNSPLHF.

The rearrangement joins TRBV18 to TRBJ2-1; 9 positions match TRBD1. CDR3 length equals 16 residues. V was clipped by 5 bases and J by 2 bases; unmatched bases: 7. Germline V gene data show CDR1 as KGHSH and CDR2 as LQKENI. CDR3 sequence (DNA): TGTGCCAGCTCAGGAAACAGGGGGCTTGCCTACAATGAGCAGTTCTTC. Its protein product is CASSGNRGLAYNEQFF.

The chain combines TRBV2 with TRBJ2-5, with a tentative D call TRBD2 (5 bases). Trimming left V 4 bases short and J 7 bases short, with 10 bases between. CDR3 length equals 12 residues. Per germline, CDR1 SNHLY and CDR2 FYNNEI. The CDR3 nucleotides are TGTGCCAGCAGTGCGCCGAGCGGGACCCAGTACTTC. The encoded protein is CASSAPSGTQYF.

This clone was seen more than once but under ten times. CDR3 amino acids: CASSEELRGYGYTF. DNA for the CDR3: TGTGCCAGCAGTGAAGAACTGCGCGGCTATGGCTACACCTTC. This chain connects TRBV6-1 to TRBJ1-2; D unclear. Deletions cut 1 base from V and 4 bases from J, with 10 bases between. Germline assignment: CDR1 MNHNS and CDR2 SASEGT. CDR3 length equals 14 residues.

This clone was seen a single time. The gene calls are TRBV7-2 and TRBJ2-5; the match to TRBD1 covers 8 bases. Germline CDR1 and CDR2: SGHTA and FQGNSA. There are 17 residues in the CDR3. Germline trimming cut 1 base from V and 2 bases from J; bases unmatched to any gene: 9. CDR3 DNA: TGTGCCAGCAGCTTAGTTGGGACAGGAGGGTGGCAAGAGACCCAGTACTTC. The encoded protein is CASSLVGTGGWQETQYF.

J is TRBJ1-1 and V is TRBV5-4, with 8 bases that match TRBD1. There are 15 residues in the CDR3. In germline, CDR1 is SGHNT, CDR2 YYREEE (reference sequence). J gave up 1 base and V 3 bases, and 5 bases lay outside the gene matches. CDR3 nucleotide sequence: TGTGCCAGCAGCTGGATCGGACAGGGGAACACTGAAGCTTTCTTT. Residues: CASSWIGQGNTEAFF.

The J gene is TRBJ2-7, the V gene TRBV10-3; weak D call: TRBD1 (6 bases). Germline V CDR1 and CDR2: ENHRY, SYGVKD. Trimming pared 3 bases from V and 3 bases from J, leaving 18 bases between. The CDR3 totals 16 residues. The DNA of the CDR3 is TGTGCCATCAGTGACATGGCGTCAGGGGATCGCTACGAGCAGTACTTC. It translates to CAISDMASGDRYEQYF.

This rearrangement joins TRBV5-8 to TRBJ2-7, with D possibly TRBD2 on 5 matching bases. The germline V gene has CDR1 SGHTS and CDR2 YDEGEE. Trimming left V 4 bases short and J 3 bases short, with 11 bases between. The CDR3 contains 13 residues. The CDR3 DNA sequence: TGTGCCAGCAGCCCCGGGGATTTCTACGAGCAGTACTTC. Protein sequence: CASSPGDFYEQYF.

This rearrangement joins TRBV6-1 to TRBJ1-5; 7 positions agree with TRBD1. The CDR3 covers 17 residues. The germline CDR1 and CDR2 sequences are MNHNS and SASEGT. V was clipped by 4 bases and J by 0 bases; unmatched bases: 9. CDR3 amino acids: CASSGRGQANSNQPQHF. The CDR3 DNA is TGTGCCAGCAGTGGGAGAGGACAGGCGAATAGCAATCAGCCCCAGCATTTT.

The CDR3 sequence: CASSLGGTGGDEKLFF. The CDR3 DNA reads as TGCGCCAGCAGCTTGGGAGGGACAGGGGGCGATGAAAAACTGTTTTTT. The chain combines TRBV5-1 with TRBJ1-4; 12 nucleotides line up with TRBD1. J lost 6 bases, V lost 0 bases, and 3 bases had no gene match. Per germline, CDR1 SGHRS and CDR2 YFSETQ. The CDR3 runs to 16 residues.

The chain carries TRBV30 and TRBJ1-5; 11 nucleotides align to TRBD1. V was pared by 7 bases and J by 2 bases, with 13 bases of the junction left unmatched. CDR1 is GTSNPN and CDR2 is SVGIG in the germline V gene (reference sequence). This CDR3 contains 17 residues. CDR3 amino acids: CAFSRDRGSRGNQPQHF. The CDR3 DNA is TGTGCCTTTTCACGGGACAGGGGGTCTCGGGGCAATCAGCCCCAGCATTTT. The full variable domain, in which reference TRBV30 and TRBJ1-5 provide the parts outside the CDR3, is SQTIHQWPATLVQPVGSPLSLECTVEGTSNPNLYWYRQAAGRGLQLLFYSVGIGQISSEVPQNLSASRPQDRQFILSSKKLLLSDSGFYLCAFSRDRGSRGNQPQHFGDGTRLSIL.

The chain employs TRBV7-9 and TRBJ1-2; no firm D call. The germline V gene encodes CDR1 SEHNR and CDR2 FQNEAQ (reference sequence). This CDR3 spans 16 amino acids. Trimming took 0 bases from V and 4 from J, leaving 15 bases between them. The CDR3: CASSLAHQEGSYGYTF. The CDR3 nucleotides read TGTGCCAGCAGCTTAGCGCACCAAGAGGGCAGCTATGGCTACACCTTC. The variable domain in full, with the rest retrieved from reference TRBV7-9 and TRBJ1-2, is DTGVSQNPRHKITKRGQNVTFRCDPISEHNRLYWYRQTLGQGPEFLTYFQNEAQLEKSRLLSDRFSAERPKGSFSTLEIQRTEQGDSAMYLCASSLAHQEGSYGYTFGSGTRLTVV.

This clone was recorded at least ten times. This sequence joins TRBV3-1 (or the pseudogene TRBV3-2) and TRBJ1-2; no definite D call. V was pared by 4 bases and J by 4 bases, with 13 bases between. The CDR3 is 14 amino acids. Germline V gene lookup returns CDR1 LGHDT and CDR2 YNNKEL (reference sequence). For the CDR3, the DNA is TGTGCCAGCAGCCCCCTCACAGCACGCTATGGCTACACCTTC. Residues: CASSPLTARYGYTF.

The V call is TRBV3-1 (or the pseudogene TRBV3-2), the J call TRBJ2-1; TRBD1 agrees at 7 bases. Germline CDR1 LGHDT, CDR2 YNNKEL (reference sequence). V shed 0 bases and J 3 bases; nucleotides not matched to a gene: 5. CDR3 size: 16 residues. CDR3 sequence reads: CASSQDWSGGYNEQFF. CDR3 in DNA: TGTGCCAGCAGCCAAGATTGGTCAGGGGGCTACAATGAGCAGTTCTTC.

This chain links TRBV5-6 with TRBJ2-2, with D perhaps matching TRBD1 (5 bases). Trimming took 6 bases from V and 8 from J, leaving 8 bases between them. CDR3 length equals 11 residues. The germline V gene has CDR1 SGHDT and CDR2 YYEEEE. The CDR3 sequence is CASTRQGELFF. The CDR3 DNA is TGTGCCAGCACTCGACAGGGGGAGCTGTTTTTT.

The V and J genes are TRBV30 and TRBJ2-5, with D perhaps matching TRBD1 (6 bases). The CDR3 has 13 residues. The germline V and J ends were trimmed by 4 bases and 5 bases, with 14 bases remaining between them. Germline lookup yields CDR1 GTSNPN and CDR2 SVGIG (reference sequence). The CDR3 DNA is TGTGCCTGGACTCCACAGGGACCCGAGACCCAGTACTTC. This encodes CAWTPQGPETQYF.

The chain carries TRBV28 and TRBJ1-2, with 7 bases lining up with TRBD1. The CDR3 consists of 14 residues. Germline trimming cut 2 bases from V and 2 bases from J; bases unmatched to any gene: 2. Germline V CDR1 and CDR2: MDHEN, SYDVKM. CDR3 protein: CASSLGGQNYGYTF. The CDR3 region has the DNA TGTGCCAGCAGTTTAGGGGGACAGAACTATGGCTACACCTTC.

This chain joins TRBV10-2 and TRBJ2-3, with 12 bases matching TRBD2. The CDR3 contains 18 residues. Germline V gene sequence: CDR1 WSHSY, CDR2 SAAADI. The ends lost 4 bases at V and 1 base at J; junction bases unmatched: 9. The CDR3 is CASSVPTTSGGRTDTQYF. CDR3 DNA: TGCGCCAGCAGTGTCCCCACTACTAGCGGGGGGCGCACAGATACGCAGTATTTT.

V and J are TRBV24-1 and TRBJ1-5; D remains unclear. Germline assignment: CDR1 KGHDR and CDR2 SFDVKD. This CDR3 comprises 15 residues. V gave up 3 bases and J gave up 1 base, with 9 bases separating them. In DNA, the CDR3 is TGTGCCACCAGTGATCCTACAGAAAGCAATCAGCCCCAGCATTTT. Translation: CATSDPTESNQPQHF.